This T cell receptor (beta chain) appears in the sequencing data of a study of blood T cell repertoires in COVID-19 (TCRdb year 2020). Background on the whole study: Samples covering the acute and convalescent phases of COVID-19 were provided by collaborators in the United States, Italy and Spain. The repertoires were released in a freely available public database intended as a resource for research on the immune response to SARS-CoV-2. Where available, HLA class I and class II types were taken from metadata supplied by the sample provider and were not determined by assay-based typing. The prospective study material was composed of cDNA or gDNA derived from T cells, B-cell-depleted T cells, or PBMCs. The sample metadata nearly always contained a de-identified subject ID, COVID-19 status, age in years and sex. The samples were drawn from the first 160 participants of the ongoing ImmuneRACE study and from more than 1,000 subjects provided by 6 global collaborators. Subjects who had been exposed to COVID-19, were actively infected with it, or had recovered from it provided the deeply sampled blood TCRbeta repertoires that made up the dataset.

Comments on this clone: No antigen is known for it. No base quality information exists; no much larger clone differs at one position.

At the junction V is shortened by 5 bases and J by 4 bases, with 9 bases in between. Including cysteine and phenylalanine, the CDR3 has 13 amino acids. CDR3 DNA only is kept here, 39 bases in frame from base 1. CDR1 and CDR2 are read off the germline V gene (reference sequence) as SEHNR and FQNEAQ. Participants in the prospective study were aged roughly 18 to 89 years, lived in approximately 26 United States geographic areas, and enrolled through a virtual design. Cohort assignment in the prospective study relied on participant-reported clinical history from a screening survey and a study questionnaire. Each participant in the prospective study had whole blood, serum and a nasopharyngeal or oropharyngeal swab collected by mobile phlebotomists. Participants in the prospective study had the option to provide additional blood draws and questionnaires over a roughly 2-month period. Before DNA extraction, blood samples from the prospective study were shipped at room temperature or frozen.

General study outcomes and caveats: Clinical and demographic metadata were provided uncurated, with the amount varying by source and participant.

TCRbeta CDR3 regions were amplified from genomic DNA by means of the immunoSEQ Assay, a bias-controlled multiplex PCR. The original pipeline was this. The number of nucleated cells in each sample was estimated by amplification of reference gene primers within the assay. Sequence reads were collapsed and filtered to measure the absolute abundance of every unique TCRbeta CDR3 rearrangement. Productive Simpson clonality was computed per sample as the square root of Simpson's diversity index over productive rearrangements. Imported from immuneACCESS, the table was reduced by TCRdb to in-frame sequences with V and J called. These copies leave out some clones; in studies compared against another copy, an unresolved V gene accounts for under half, and the cause of the remainder is not known. Clonal size and the V and J genes are those of that table, whereas D and trimming came from the DNA. The sample table records fewer than 250,000 clones; around 81% of these occur just once. The leading ten clones occupy about 7.2% of the sample.

Rearrangement joined TRBV7-9 to TRBJ2-1, and perhaps TRBD1 as D gene, on 6 matching bases. The receptor was derived from a woman in her thirties or forties with acute COVID-19. The material sequenced was PBMCs or T cells enriched from blood (not recorded which). For the CDR3, the sequence is CASSNGQYNEQFF. Read as DNA, the sequence is TGTGCCAGCAGCAATGGACAGTACAATGAGCAGTTCTTC. The CDR3 plus the reference TRBV7-9 and TRBJ2-1 genes for the other parts give the full variable domain: DTGVSQNPRHKITKRGQNVTFRCDPISEHNRLYWYRQTLGQGPEFLTYFQNEAQLEKSRLLSDRFSAERPKGSFSTLEIQRTEQGDSAMYLCASSNGQYNEQFFGPGTRLTVL.